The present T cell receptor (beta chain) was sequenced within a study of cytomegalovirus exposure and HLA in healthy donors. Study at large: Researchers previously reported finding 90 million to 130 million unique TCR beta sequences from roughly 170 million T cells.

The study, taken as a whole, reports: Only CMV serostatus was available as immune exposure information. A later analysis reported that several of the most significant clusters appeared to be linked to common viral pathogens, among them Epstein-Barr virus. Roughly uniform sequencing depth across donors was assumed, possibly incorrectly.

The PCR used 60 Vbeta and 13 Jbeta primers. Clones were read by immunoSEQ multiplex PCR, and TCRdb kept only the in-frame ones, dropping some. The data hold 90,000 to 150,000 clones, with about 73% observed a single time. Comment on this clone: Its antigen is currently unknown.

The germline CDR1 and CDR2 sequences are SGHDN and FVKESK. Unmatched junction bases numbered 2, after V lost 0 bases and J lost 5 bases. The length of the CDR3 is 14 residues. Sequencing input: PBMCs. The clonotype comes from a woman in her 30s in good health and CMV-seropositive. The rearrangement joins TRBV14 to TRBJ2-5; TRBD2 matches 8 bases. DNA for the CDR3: TGTGCCAGCAGCCAAGAAATAGCGGGGGAGACCCAGTACTTC. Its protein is CASSQEIAGETQYF. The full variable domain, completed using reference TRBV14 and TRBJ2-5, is EAGVTQFPSHSVIEKGQTVTLRCDPISGHDNLYWYRRVMGKEIKFLLHFVKESKQDESGMPNNRFLAERTGGTYSTLKVQPAELEDSGVYFCASSQEIAGETQYFGPGTRLLVL.